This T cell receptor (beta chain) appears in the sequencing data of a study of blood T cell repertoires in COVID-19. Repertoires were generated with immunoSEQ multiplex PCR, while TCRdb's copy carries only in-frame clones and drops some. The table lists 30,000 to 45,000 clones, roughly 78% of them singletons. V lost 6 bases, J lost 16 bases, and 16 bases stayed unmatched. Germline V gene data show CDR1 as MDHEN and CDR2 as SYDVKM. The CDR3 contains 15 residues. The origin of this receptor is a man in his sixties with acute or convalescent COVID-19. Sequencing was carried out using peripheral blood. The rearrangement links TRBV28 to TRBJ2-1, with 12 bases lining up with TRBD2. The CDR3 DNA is TGTGCCAGCAGCCTGACTAGCGGGAGCGGGACGACTGGCTTCTTC. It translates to CASSLTSGSGTTGFF.